Shown below are 26 T cell receptor beta chains from a single sample sequenced in a study of blood T cell repertoires in COVID-19. Sequencing was performed with immunoSEQ multiplex PCR; in TCRdb, only in-frame clones are kept and a portion is missing. Seen here are roughly 78,000 clones, around 80% observed once, and the top ten hold 10% to 15%. Source material: peripheral blood. The receptors originated from a man aged 50 to 60 with COVID-19, enrolled during active disease.

This chain uses TRBV19 with TRBJ1-5; D is possibly TRBD1 (5 bases). V was shortened by 5 bases and J by 1 base, with 12 bases between the two germline ends. The CDR3 runs 15 residues. Germline assignment: CDR1 LNHDA and CDR2 SQIVND (reference sequence). This CDR3 is CASSQQAISNQPQHF. As DNA, the CDR3 is TGTGCCAGTAGTCAACAGGCGATCAGCAATCAGCCCCAGCATTTT.

Only one count was recorded for this clone. The same CDR3 also results from other DNA sequences found in this sample. This rearrangement joins TRBV24-1 to TRBJ2-7, with 8 bases aligning to TRBD1. Germline values: CDR1 KGHDR, CDR2 SFDVKD. This CDR3 has 13 residues. V was pared by 6 bases and J by 5 bases, with 5 bases of the junction left unmatched. DNA of the CDR3: TGTGCCACCAGTAGGACAGGGCTGCACGAGCAGTACTTC. It translates to CATSRTGLHEQYF.

The V gene is TRBV25-1, the J gene TRBJ2-1; 8 nucleotides align to TRBD2. CDR3 length: 16 residues. Germline V gene sequence: CDR1 MGHDK, CDR2 SYGVNS. J was trimmed by 5 bases and V by 4 bases; bases with no gene match: 10. The CDR3 here is CASSALGLAGNNEQFF. The CDR3 DNA reads as TGTGCCAGCAGTGCCCTCGGGCTAGCGGGTAACAATGAGCAGTTCTTC.

The rearrangement joins TRBV11-2 to TRBJ1-1; D may be TRBD1 (5 bases). Germline CDR1 SGHAT, CDR2 FQNNGV. The V end lost 3 bases, the J end lost 1 base, and 9 bases lay between the germline ends. The CDR3 runs 14 residues. The CDR3 here is CASSFDSRNTEAFF. CDR3 in DNA: TGTGCCAGCAGCTTCGACAGTAGGAACACTGAAGCTTTCTTT.

The chain combines TRBV25-1 with TRBJ1-4; D may be TRBD1 (5 bases). Trimming pared 1 base from V and 4 bases from J, leaving 10 bases between. The CDR3 is made up of 15 amino acids. Germline V gene data show CDR1 as MGHDK and CDR2 as SYGVNS. The CDR3, as DNA: TGTGCCAGCAGTGAATTCGGGGGAGGTAATGAAAAACTGTTTTTT. Protein product: CASSEFGGGNEKLFF.

The gene calls are TRBV4-1 and TRBJ2-7; no clear D gene. Per germline, CDR1 MGHRA and CDR2 YSYEKL. CDR3 length: 13 residues. Trimming removed 0 bases from V and 4 bases from J, with 7 bases in between. CDR3 in amino acids: CASSQETVYEQYF. The CDR3 DNA sequence: TGCGCCAGCAGCCAAGAAACTGTTTACGAGCAGTACTTC.

This clone was observed many times. This chain joins TRBV5-1 and TRBJ2-7; D is unclear. This CDR3 comprises 13 residues. V lost 0 bases, J lost 4 bases, and 8 bases lay in between. CDR1 is SGHRS and CDR2 is YFSETQ in the germline V gene. The CDR3 protein is CASSLGAPYEQYF. The CDR3, as DNA: TGCGCCAGCAGCTTGGGGGCCCCTTACGAGCAGTACTTC. The whole variable domain, filled in from reference TRBV5-1 and TRBJ2-7, reads KAGVTQTPRYLIKTRGQQVTLSCSPISGHRSVSWYQQTPGQGLQFLFEYFSETQRNKGNFPGRFSGRQFSNSRSEMNVSTLELGDSALYLCASSLGAPYEQYFGPGTRLTVT.

J is TRBJ1-6 and V is TRBV7-9; no clear D gene. This CDR3 is 13 amino acids long. The V end lost 6 bases, the J end lost 4 bases, and 7 bases lay between the germline ends. Looked up from germline, CDR1 is SEHNR and CDR2 is FQNEAQ (reference sequence). DNA for the CDR3: TGTGCCAGCAGTCCACAGTATAATTCACCCCTCCACTTT. Residues: CASSPQYNSPLHF.

The rearrangement links TRBV5-4 to TRBJ2-4; TRBD1 agrees at 12 bases. The CDR3 is 16 amino acids. Germline V gives CDR1 SGHNT, CDR2 YYREEE (reference sequence). With V trimmed by 3 bases and J by 1 base, 2 bases remained unmatched. In nucleotides, the CDR3 is TGTGCCAGCAGCTCGGGACAGGGGGCTGCCAAAAACATTCAGTACTTC. This encodes CASSSGQGAAKNIQYF.

The chain couples TRBV3-1 (or the pseudogene TRBV3-2) to TRBJ1-2, with D tentatively TRBD1 (6 bases). The germline CDR1 and CDR2 sequences are LGHDT and YNNKEL (reference sequence). The length of the CDR3 is 17 residues. The ends were cut back, 0 bases at V and 3 bases at J, with 17 bases in the middle. The CDR3 sequence is CASSQDRLGAEDYGYTF. CDR3 DNA sequence: TGTGCCAGCAGCCAAGATCGGTTGGGGGCCGAAGACTATGGCTACACCTTC.

The chain recombines TRBV5-1 with TRBJ2-1; the match to TRBD2 covers 10 bases. J gave up 9 bases and V 2 bases, and 8 bases lay outside the gene matches. Looked up from germline, CDR1 is SGHRS and CDR2 is YFSETQ. CDR3 length: 15 residues. The CDR3 coding sequence is TGCGCCAGCAGCTTAGCGGGAGGGGAAAGGGGTGAGCAGTTCTTC. Its protein product is CASSLAGGERGEQFF.

This clone was counted a single time. V usage is TRBV5-1 and J usage is TRBJ2-3, with 8 bases lining up with TRBD2. CDR3 length: 19 residues. The V segment lost 4 bases and the J segment 5 bases; nucleotides outside the gene matches: 21. CDR1 is SGHRS, CDR2 YFSETQ, per germline. CDR3 region: CASSNPRGGSGVSRDTQYF. The DNA of the CDR3 is TGCGCCAGCAGCAATCCCAGGGGCGGTAGCGGGGTTTCTAGAGATACGCAGTATTTT.

The V call is TRBV3-1 (or the pseudogene TRBV3-2), the J call TRBJ2-3; a weak D match, TRBD2 (6 bases). CDR1 is LGHDT and CDR2 is YNNKEL in the germline V gene (reference sequence). V was cut by 4 bases and J by 2 bases, with 10 bases left in between. The CDR3 length is 14 residues. For the CDR3, the DNA is TGTGCCAGCAGCCTGGGGACTGTCACAGATACGCAGTATTTT. Translation gives CASSLGTVTDTQYF.

This chain's CDR3 is CASSLLRDTQYF. The CDR3 DNA is TGTGCCAGCAGCTTATTGCGCGATACGCAGTATTTT. The J gene is TRBJ2-3, the V gene TRBV11-1; D ambiguous. CDR3 length: 12 residues. Germline values: CDR1 SGHAT, CDR2 FQDESV (reference sequence). Trimming left V 2 bases short and J 6 bases short, with 6 bases between.

The rearrangement uses TRBV5-1 and TRBJ1-6; 7 bases line up with TRBD1. Trimming at V came to 2 bases and at J to 5 bases, leaving 1 base not matched to a gene. The CDR3 length is 14 residues. Per the germline V gene, CDR1 is SGHRS and CDR2 is YFSETQ. DNA for the CDR3: TGCGCCAGCAGCTTTACAGGGGATAATTCACCCCTCCACTTT. This gives the protein CASSFTGDNSPLHF. Variable domain in full (rest from reference TRBV5-1 and TRBJ1-6): KAGVTQTPRYLIKTRGQQVTLSCSPISGHRSVSWYQQTPGQGLQFLFEYFSETQRNKGNFPGRFSGRQFSNSRSEMNVSTLELGDSALYLCASSFTGDNSPLHFGNGTRLTVT.

The CDR3 sequence is CASKRGGGNNQPQHF. The DNA for the CDR3 is TGTGCCAGTAAAAGGGGAGGAGGGAATAATCAGCCCCAGCATTTT. The V and J genes are TRBV19 and TRBJ1-5; a weak D match, TRBD1 (5 bases). Germline V gene data show CDR1 as LNHDA and CDR2 as SQIVND (reference sequence). This CDR3 contains 15 residues. V was shortened by 7 bases and J by 4 bases, with 17 bases between the two germline ends. Together with reference TRBV19 and TRBJ1-5, the CDR3 gives the full variable domain: DGGITQSPKYLFRKEGQNVTLSCEQNLNHDAMYWYRQDPGQGLRLIYYSQIVNDFQKGDIAEGYSVSREKKESFPLTVTSAQKNPTAFYLCASKRGGGNNQPQHFGDGTRLSIL.

The V and J genes are TRBV7-2 and TRBJ2-1; perhaps TRBD2 as D (5 bases). The CDR3 loop spans 15 amino acids. V was shortened by 4 bases and J by 6 bases, with 16 bases between the two germline ends. Germline CDR1 and CDR2: SGHTA and FQGNSA. CDR3: CASSSGSVGTNEQFF. The CDR3, as DNA: TGTGCCAGCAGCTCGGGGAGCGTCGGAACCAATGAGCAGTTCTTC.

The V gene is TRBV6-5, the J gene TRBJ1-2; possible D gene TRBD1, 5 bases. The length of the CDR3 is 15 residues. Trimming took off 5 bases at V and 4 bases at J, with 17 bases between the two ends. CDR1 is MNHEY and CDR2 is SVGAGI in the germline V gene. The CDR3 bases are TGTGCCAGCAGTCCCCGGGGACTGACTTTCTATGGCTACACCTTC. It specifies CASSPRGLTFYGYTF.

This chain links TRBV3-1 (or the pseudogene TRBV3-2) with TRBJ1-1; 10 bases line up with TRBD1. Per germline, CDR1 LGHDT and CDR2 YNNKEL (reference sequence). This CDR3 contains 16 residues. V lost 4 bases and J lost 1; bases outside the gene matches: 6. The CDR3 bases are TGTGCCAGCAGCCTTTCCCGACAGGGGGCGAACACTGAAGCTTTCTTT. It translates to CASSLSRQGANTEAFF.

This clone was detected a few times. This chain uses TRBV3-1 (or the pseudogene TRBV3-2) with TRBJ2-4, with 7 bases matching TRBD2. This CDR3 comprises 14 residues. With V trimmed by 5 bases and J by 6 bases, 7 bases remained unmatched. CDR1 LGHDT and CDR2 YNNKEL come from the germline V gene (reference sequence). The CDR3 sequence: CASSTGGGVNIQYF. CDR3 nucleotides: TGTGCCAGCAGCACGGGGGGAGGTGTAAACATTCAGTACTTC.

CDR3 DNA: TGCGCCAGCACCTCGACACAATCTGGAAACACCATATATTTT. It codes for CASTSTQSGNTIYF. The chain employs TRBV4-1 and TRBJ1-3; no reliable D call. The germline V gene encodes CDR1 MGHRA and CDR2 YSYEKL. The CDR3 is 14 residues long. V was cut by 7 bases and J by 1 base, with 11 bases left in between.

The CDR3 DNA reads TGTGCCAGCAGCGCCCCGGGACAGGGCTATGGCTACACCTTC. As protein: CASSAPGQGYGYTF. J is TRBJ1-2 and V is TRBV9; 9 nucleotides agree with TRBD1. Per germline, CDR1 SGDLS and CDR2 YYNGEE. CDR3 length: 14 amino acids. The ends lost 3 bases at V and 4 bases at J; junction bases unmatched: 4.

The sample holds one count of this clone. The chain carries TRBV7-2 and TRBJ1-2; a weak D match, TRBD1 (5 bases). Per germline, CDR1 SGHTA and CDR2 FQGNSA. The CDR3 consists of 14 residues. Trimming stripped 7 bases from V and 8 bases from J, with 20 bases between. CDR3 sequence reads: CASTPGKWARGYTF. In DNA, the CDR3 is TGTGCCAGCACCCCAGGGAAGTGGGCTAGAGGCTACACCTTC. The full variable domain, rest sourced from reference TRBV7-2 and TRBJ1-2, is GAGVSQSPSNKVTEKGKDVELRCDPISGHTALYWYRQSLGQGLEFLIYFQGNSAPDKSGLPSDRFSAERTGGSVSTLTIQRTQQEDSAVYLCASTPGKWARGYTFGSGTRLTVV.

The chain carries TRBV12-3 or TRBV12-4 and TRBJ1-5, with a tentative D call TRBD1 (6 bases). The CDR3 totals 13 residues. V gave up 7 bases and J gave up 4 bases, with 11 bases separating them. The CDR3 protein is CASTAQGNQPQHF. The CDR3 DNA is TGTGCCAGCACCGCTCAGGGGAATCAGCCCCAGCATTTT.

V gene TRBV9 combines with J gene TRBJ2-5; the D gene is possibly TRBD2 (7 bases). Per germline, CDR1 SGDLS and CDR2 YYNGEE. The CDR3 loop spans 16 amino acids. V dropped 0 bases and J dropped 0 bases, with 12 bases sitting between them. This chain's CDR3 is CASSVGGGGYQETQYF. The CDR3 region has the DNA TGTGCCAGCAGCGTAGGAGGGGGAGGGTACCAAGAGACCCAGTACTTC.

The chain joins TRBV7-3 to TRBJ2-2; 8 bases fit TRBD1. The CDR3 runs to 15 residues. V was pared by 4 bases and J by 1 base, with 2 bases of the junction left unmatched. The germline V gene has CDR1 SGHTA and CDR2 FQGTGA. The CDR3 DNA reads TGTGCCAGCAGCTCGACAGGGGAGAACACCGGGGAGCTGTTTTTT. This sequence encodes CASSSTGENTGELFF. Full variable domain (rest looked up from reference TRBV7-3 and TRBJ2-2): GAGVSQTPSNKVTEKGKYVELRCDPISGHTALYWYRQSLGQGPEFLIYFQGTGAADDSGLPNDRFFAVRPEGSVSTLKIQRTERGDSAVYLCASSSTGENTGELFFGEGSRLTVL.